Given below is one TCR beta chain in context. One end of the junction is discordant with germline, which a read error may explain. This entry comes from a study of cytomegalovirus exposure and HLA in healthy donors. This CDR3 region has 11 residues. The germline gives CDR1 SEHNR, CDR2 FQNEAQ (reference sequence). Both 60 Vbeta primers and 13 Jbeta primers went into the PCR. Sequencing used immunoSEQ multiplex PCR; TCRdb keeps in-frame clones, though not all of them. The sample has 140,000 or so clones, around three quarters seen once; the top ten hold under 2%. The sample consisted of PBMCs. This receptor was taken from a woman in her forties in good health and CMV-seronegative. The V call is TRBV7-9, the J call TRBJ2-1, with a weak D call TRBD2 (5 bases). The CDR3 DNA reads TGTTCCAGCACGGAGGTGGATGAGCAGTTCTTC. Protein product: CSSTEVDEQFF. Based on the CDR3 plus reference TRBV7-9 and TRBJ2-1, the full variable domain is DTGVSQNPRHKITKRGQNVTFRCDPISEHNRLYWYRQTLGQGPEFLTYFQNEAQLEKSRLLSDRFSAERPKGSFSTLEIQRTEQGDSAMYLCSSTEVDEQFFGPGTRLTVL.